This T cell receptor (beta chain) appears in the sequencing data of a study of blood T cell repertoires in COVID-19. Repertoires were generated with immunoSEQ multiplex PCR, while TCRdb's copy carries only in-frame clones and drops some. The sample contains 250,000 to 300,000 clones, approximately 91% of which appear only once. Trimming removed 6 bases at V and 6 bases at J, with 14 bases between. CDR3 length equals 13 residues. Per germline, CDR1 MGHRA and CDR2 YSYEKL. The source material was PBMCs or T cells enriched from blood (not recorded which). This TCR was recovered from a woman in her 30s who had recovered from COVID-19. The V gene is TRBV4-1, the J gene TRBJ1-1, with D possibly being TRBD1 (5 bases). CDR3 sequence: CASSRPGDPEAFF. CDR3 DNA sequence: TGCGCCAGCAGTCGTCCGGGGGATCCTGAAGCTTTCTTT.